This TCR beta chain emerged from a study of blood T cell repertoires in COVID-19. The wider study: Donors in the United States, Italy and Spain gave samples during acute or convalescent COVID-19.

Generated by immunoSEQ multiplex PCR, the TCRdb table keeps only in-frame clones and is missing some. The table shows about 170,000 clones, with 65% to 85% occurring only once. The ends were cut back, 4 bases at V and 4 bases at J, with 21 bases in the middle. The V gene's germline CDR1 is SGDLS and CDR2 YYNGEE. The CDR3 spans 17 residues. Specimen: peripheral blood. This receptor was identified in a woman of 80 years or more with active or convalescent COVID-19. The V gene is TRBV9, the J gene TRBJ1-3; D remains unclear. The CDR3 loop is CASSSRVARIEGNTIYF. The CDR3, as DNA: TGTGCCAGCAGCTCCCGGGTTGCCCGAATTGAGGGAAACACCATATATTTT. Full variable domain (outside the CDR3, taken from reference TRBV9 and TRBJ1-3): DSGVTQTPKHLITATGQRVTLRCSPRSGDLSVYWYQQSLDQGLQFLIQYYNGEERAKGNILERFSAQQFPDLHSELNLSSLELGDSALYFCASSSRVARIEGNTIYFGEGSWLTVV.